The 21 T cell receptor beta chains below all came from one sample that was sequenced in a study of T cells in Graves' hyperthyroidism and ophthalmopathy. TCR beta CDR3 region amplification was performed from RNA transcripts. The HTBI primer set served for first-round RT-PCR of the TCR CDR3. Via MiXCR, TCRdb re-called the multiplex PCR reads, giving one row per CDR3 protein. The sample lists hundreds of thousands of distinct CDR3 sequences; around 46% were seen once. The specimen was peripheral blood or thyroid tissue (not recorded which). These receptors were collected from a woman between 18 and 30 years old with Graves' hyperthyroidism.

The rearrangement links TRBV6-5 to TRBJ1-2; D is ambiguous. Trimming removed 4 bases at V and 2 bases at J, with 8 bases between. Germline V gene data show CDR1 as MNHEY and CDR2 as SVGAGI. This CDR3 is built from 13 residues. In DNA, the CDR3 is TGTGCCAGCAGTTGCAAGTACAACTATGGCTACACCTTC. This encodes CASSCKYNYGYTF.

V and J are TRBV2 and TRBJ1-5; D possibly corresponds to TRBD1 (5 bases). The CDR3 is made up of 12 amino acids. The ends were cut back, 11 bases at V and 0 bases at J, with 8 bases in the middle. The germline V gene has CDR1 SNHLY and CDR2 FYNNEI. CDR3 DNA sequence: TGTGCCCTCGGGGGTAGCAATCAGCCCCAGCATTTT. Translated: CALGGSNQPQHF.

The sample holds a few counts of this clonotype. The genes are TRBV2 and TRBJ1-5, with 7 bases lining up with TRBD1. J gave up 3 bases and V 5 bases, and 4 bases lay outside the gene matches. CDR1 SNHLY and CDR2 FYNNEI come from the germline V gene. This CDR3 has 14 residues. CDR3 sequence reads: CASSSTGDNQPQHF. CDR3 coding DNA: TGTGCCAGCAGTTCCACAGGGGACAATCAGCCCCAGCATTTT. Using reference TRBV2 and TRBJ1-5 for the parts outside the CDR3, the full variable domain is EPEVTQTPSHQVTQMGQEVILRCVPISNHLYFYWYRQILGQKVEFLVSFYNNEISEKSEIFDDQFSVERPDGSNFTLKIRSTKLEDSAMYFCASSSTGDNQPQHFGDGTRLSIL.

This clonotype was observed a handful of times. The CDR3 loop reads CAISDGEGDTQYF. CDR3 sequence (DNA): TGTGCCATCAGTGATGGGGAAGGAGATACGCAGTATTTT. The rearrangement joins TRBV10-3 to TRBJ2-3; D is undetermined. The CDR3 consists of 13 residues. CDR1 is ENHRY, CDR2 SYGVKD, per germline. V was shortened by 3 bases and J by 5 bases, with 9 bases between the two germline ends.

This chain links TRBV19 with TRBJ1-4, with D maybe TRBD1 (5 bases). The CDR3 covers 13 residues. V lost 9 bases, J lost 6 bases, and 14 bases lay in between. CDR1 is LNHDA, CDR2 SQIVND, per germline (reference sequence). Here the CDR3 reads CASRDAEHEKLFF. CDR3 nucleotide sequence: TGTGCCAGCAGGGACGCGGAGCATGAAAAACTGTTTTTT.

The chain couples TRBV20-1 to TRBJ1-2, with D perhaps TRBD1 (5 bases). The germline V gene encodes CDR1 DFQATT and CDR2 SNEGSKA (reference sequence). V was cut by 0 bases and J by 6 bases, with 17 bases left in between. This CDR3 has 15 amino acids. The CDR3 bases are TGCAGTGCTAGAGATTCCCGGGACTCTCCCCATGGCTACACCTTC. Its protein product is CSARDSRDSPHGYTF.

The rearrangement joins TRBV4-2 to TRBJ1-2; D possibly corresponds to TRBD1 (5 bases). CDR3 length equals 15 residues. Germline CDR1 reads LGHNA; CDR2 reads YNFKEQ. V was clipped by 4 bases and J by 5 bases, with 17 bases between them. The CDR3 here is CASSPGDAIGYGYTF. DNA of the CDR3: TGTGCCAGCAGCCCCGGGGACGCGATCGGATATGGCTACACCTTC.

This clonotype was seen many times. At one end the junction does not follow the germline gene, possibly because of a read error. The V gene is TRBV20-1, the J gene TRBJ1-6; D unresolved. Germline CDR1 reads DFQATT; CDR2 reads SNEGSKA (reference sequence). The length of the CDR3 is 12 residues. CDR3 region: CSTRDRVSPLHF. CDR3 DNA sequence: TGCAGTACTAGAGATCGTGTCTCACCCCTCCACTTT.

This chain links TRBV5-1 with TRBJ2-7; D is possibly TRBD2 (6 bases). The germline CDR1 and CDR2 sequences are SGHRS and YFSETQ. Trimming cost V 4 bases and J 3 bases, with 20 bases left between them. The CDR3 contains 16 residues. The CDR3 DNA is TGCGCCAGCAGCGGGACCGGGGACTCCATAGTCTACGAGCAGTACTTC. Protein: CASSGTGDSIVYEQYF.

This chain uses TRBV12-5 with TRBJ1-4, with 8 bases identical to TRBD1. CDR1 and CDR2 from the germline V gene are LGHNT and FRNRAP. V gave up 5 bases and J gave up 7 bases; unmatched junction bases: 6. The CDR3 covers 14 residues. CDR3 DNA sequence: TGTGCTAGTGGTACGGACAGGGAACGTGAAAAACTGTTTTTT. Protein sequence: CASGTDREREKLFF.

This clonotype was detected only a few times. The rearrangement links TRBV12-3 or TRBV12-4 to TRBJ2-5; either TRBD1 or TRBD2 may supply D (5 bases each). Trimming stripped 1 base from V and 7 bases from J, with 13 bases between. The CDR3 sequence is 14 residues long. In DNA, the CDR3 is TGTGCCAGCAGTTTAGAGGGGACGGCGTGGACCCAGTACTTC. Protein sequence: CASSLEGTAWTQYF.

A note on this clonotype: A much larger clone lies a single base off, so this may be a read error. The rearrangement joins TRBV25-1 to TRBJ2-6, with TRBD1 matching 7 bases. In germline, CDR1 is MGHDK, CDR2 SYGVNS. This CDR3 is built from 18 residues. CDR3 loop: CASSSKQGITPGANALTF. Written as DNA, the CDR3 is TGTGCCAGCAGTTCTAAACAGGGGATCACCCCTGGGGCCAACGCCCTGACTTTC.

The V call is TRBV2, the J call TRBJ1-6; 9 bases map to TRBD1. The CDR3 extends over 13 amino acids. Per germline, CDR1 SNHLY and CDR2 FYNNEI. V shed 11 bases, J shed 7 bases, and the junction held 6 bases outside the gene matches. In DNA, the CDR3 is TGTGCCCGGGTTGGGACAGGGAATTCACCCCTCCACTTT. Its protein is CARVGTGNSPLHF.

A word on this clonotype: The germline gene is not matched at one end of the junction; a read error may be the cause. The gene calls are TRBV7-3 and TRBJ2-5; D possibly corresponds to TRBD2 (5 bases). The CDR3 covers 13 residues. From germline, CDR1 is SGHTA and CDR2 FQGTGA. The CDR3 is CASSQEGGGTQYF. Here the CDR3 DNA reads TGCGCCAGCAGCCAAGAGGGTGGTGGGACCCAGTACTTC.

The gene calls are TRBV5-4 and TRBJ1-1; no reliable D call. The germline gives CDR1 SGHNT, CDR2 YYREEE (reference sequence). The CDR3 loop spans 14 amino acids. V was trimmed by 2 bases and J by 0 bases, leaving 8 bases between them. The CDR3 DNA reads TGTGCCAGCAGCTTACGAATCGTGAACACTGAAGCTTTCTTT. It encodes CASSLRIVNTEAFF.

The V and J genes are TRBV7-2 and TRBJ1-1, with D unclear. From germline, CDR1 is SGHTA and CDR2 FQGNSA. This CDR3 contains 13 residues. The germline V and J ends were trimmed by 6 bases and 6 bases, with 14 bases remaining between them. In nucleotides, the CDR3 is TGTGCCAGCAGGAGACGCGGAAGGGCTGAAGCTTTCTTT. Its translation is CASRRRGRAEAFF. The variable domain in full, completed from reference TRBV7-2 and TRBJ1-1, reads GAGVSQSPSNKVTEKGKDVELRCDPISGHTALYWYRQSLGQGLEFLIYFQGNSAPDKSGLPSDRFSAERTGGSVSTLTIQRTQQEDSAVYLCASRRRGRAEAFFGQGTRLTVV.

This clonotype was counted a few times. The chain recombines TRBV19 with TRBJ1-1; D is perhaps TRBD1 (5 bases). The germline gives CDR1 LNHDA, CDR2 SQIVND (reference sequence). The CDR3 runs to 15 residues. V lost 6 bases, J lost 4 bases, and 18 bases lay in between. CDR3 sequence: CASSVIRGIGTEAFF. The CDR3 coding sequence is TGTGCCAGTAGCGTTATACGGGGGATAGGCACTGAAGCTTTCTTT.

The V gene is TRBV19, the J gene TRBJ1-2; D is unresolved. V gave up 2 bases and J gave up 5 bases, with 15 bases separating them. Germline CDR1 is LNHDA and CDR2 is SQIVND (reference sequence). This CDR3 is 15 amino acids long. The CDR3 nucleotides read TGTGCCAGTAGTATACCGGGCAGGAGTATTTATGGCTACACCTTC. It encodes CASSIPGRSIYGYTF.

This clonotype was found a few times. The V and J genes are TRBV12-3 or TRBV12-4 and TRBJ2-7; TRBD2 matches 8 bases. Trimming removed 6 bases from V and 1 base from J; junction bases left unmatched: 8. This CDR3 contains 15 residues. CDR3 region: CASRRSGSPSYEQYF. CDR3 bases: TGTGCCAGCAGACGAAGCGGGAGCCCTTCCTACGAGCAGTACTTC.

The sample holds many counts of this clonotype. The chain carries TRBV2 and TRBJ1-5, with a tentative D call TRBD1 (6 bases). The V end lost 5 bases, the J end lost 8 bases, and 22 bases lay between the germline ends. The V gene's germline CDR1 is SNHLY and CDR2 FYNNEI. This CDR3 contains 16 residues. The CDR3 protein is CASSREQGTERKPQHF. In DNA, the CDR3 is TGTGCCAGCAGTCGTGAGCAGGGGACCGAAAGAAAGCCCCAGCATTTT.

This clonotype occurred many times. The rearrangement uses TRBV29-1 and TRBJ1-2, with TRBD1 as a possible D gene (6 bases). V lost 6 bases to trimming and J lost 4 bases, with 15 bases between them. CDR1 SQVTM and CDR2 ANQGSEA come from the germline V gene. The CDR3 has 13 residues. The DNA for the CDR3 is TGCAGCGTGGCCACGGGGGGGCTCTATGGCTACACCTTC. This translates into CSVATGGLYGYTF.